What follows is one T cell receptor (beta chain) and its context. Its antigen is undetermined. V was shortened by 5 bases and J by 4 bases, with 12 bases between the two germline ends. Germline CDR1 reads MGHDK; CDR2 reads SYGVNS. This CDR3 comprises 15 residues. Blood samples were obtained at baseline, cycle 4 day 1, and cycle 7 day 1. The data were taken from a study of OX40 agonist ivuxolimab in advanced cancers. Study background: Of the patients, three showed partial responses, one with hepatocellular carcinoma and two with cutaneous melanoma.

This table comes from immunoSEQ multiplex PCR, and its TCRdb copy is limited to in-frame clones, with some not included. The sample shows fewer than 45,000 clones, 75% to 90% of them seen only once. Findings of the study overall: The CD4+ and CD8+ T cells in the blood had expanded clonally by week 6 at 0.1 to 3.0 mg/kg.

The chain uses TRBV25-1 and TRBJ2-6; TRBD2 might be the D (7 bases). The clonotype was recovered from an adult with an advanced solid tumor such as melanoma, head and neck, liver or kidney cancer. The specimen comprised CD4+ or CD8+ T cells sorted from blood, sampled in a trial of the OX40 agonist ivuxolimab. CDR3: CASSRGGAGANVLTF. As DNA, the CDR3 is TGTGCCAGCAGTAGGGGGGGTGCCGGGGCCAACGTCCTGACTTTC. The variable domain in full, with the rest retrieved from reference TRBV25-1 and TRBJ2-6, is EADIYQTPRYLVIGTGKKITLECSQTMGHDKMYWYQQDPGMELHLIHYSYGVNSTEKGDLSSESTVSRIRTEHFPLTLESARPSHTSQYLCASSRGGAGANVLTFGAGSRLTVL.